Presented here are 25 T cell receptor beta chains from one specimen sequenced in a study of shared clonotypes between healthy human individuals. Profiling relied on immunoSEQ multiplex PCR, and the TCRdb table lists in-frame clones only, not all of them. This table holds 1.5 million to 1.9 million clones, roughly 98% found once. The material sequenced was naive CD4+ T cells sorted from blood. Subset denoted: CD45RA+ positively selected. The source is a man aged 30 to 45 in good health.

The gene calls are TRBV5-8 and TRBJ2-1; tentatively, D is TRBD1 (5 bases). V was trimmed by 4 bases and J by 5 bases, leaving 13 bases between them. Germline V lookup: CDR1 SGHTS, CDR2 YDEGEE. This CDR3 spans 14 amino acids. The CDR3 here is CASSPGQGDNEQFF. CDR3 nucleotide sequence: TGTGCCAGCAGCCCGGGTCAGGGCGACAATGAGCAGTTCTTC.

This sequence joins TRBV30 and TRBJ2-7; the D gene is possibly TRBD2 (6 bases). Trimming removed 0 bases from V and 6 bases from J, with 12 bases in between. Germline-derived CDR1 and CDR2 are GTSNPN and SVGIG (reference sequence). This CDR3 is 13 amino acids long. The DNA of the CDR3 is TGTGCCTGGAGTGTACGGGTGGGAGGCGAGCAGTACTTC. Translated, it gives CAWSVRVGGEQYF.

This chain joins TRBV6-4 and TRBJ2-3; TRBD1 matches at 10 bases. This CDR3 has 13 residues. V was clipped by 6 bases and J by 4 bases; unmatched bases: 1. Germline CDR1 and CDR2: MRHNA and SNTAGT. The CDR3 DNA sequence: TGTGCCAGCAGGGGACAGGGGTCAGATACGCAGTATTTT. Translation: CASRGQGSDTQYF.

The rearrangement links TRBV28 to TRBJ1-5; TRBD1 is a possible D gene (5 bases). Germline V gene sequence: CDR1 MDHEN, CDR2 SYDVKM. The CDR3 totals 15 residues. Trimming shortened V by 5 bases and J by 2 bases, and 13 bases separated the two germline ends. The CDR3 spells CASSDGGGGNQPQHF. The CDR3 bases are TGTGCCAGCAGTGATGGGGGAGGGGGCAATCAGCCCCAGCATTTT. Combining the CDR3 with reference TRBV28 and TRBJ1-5 gives the whole variable domain DVKVTQSSRYLVKRTGEKVFLECVQDMDHENMFWYRQDPGLGLRLIYFSYDVKMKEKGDIPEGYSVSREKKERFSLILESASTNQTSMYLCASSDGGGGNQPQHFGDGTRLSIL.

V and J are TRBV7-2 and TRBJ2-3; D is unresolved. This CDR3 is 14 amino acids long. In germline, CDR1 is SGHTA, CDR2 FQGNSA. V was clipped by 0 bases and J by 4 bases, with 8 bases between them. The CDR3 region has the DNA TGTGCCAGCAGCTTAGCCCCTGCCGCAGATACGCAGTATTTT. Its translation is CASSLAPAADTQYF.

J is TRBJ2-1 and V is TRBV5-1; 11 bases agree with TRBD2. V gave up 4 bases and J gave up 1 base; unmatched junction bases: 10. Germline V gene sequence: CDR1 SGHRS, CDR2 YFSETQ. The CDR3 is 18 amino acids. CDR3 protein: CASSPISGRAPSYNEQFF. CDR3 in DNA: TGCGCCAGCAGCCCAATTAGCGGGAGGGCTCCTTCCTACAATGAGCAGTTCTTC.

The chain uses TRBV4-1 and TRBJ1-4, with D perhaps TRBD1 (6 bases). Germline-derived CDR1 and CDR2 are MGHRA and YSYEKL. V lost 4 bases, J lost 0 bases, and 9 bases lay in between. The CDR3 has 15 amino acids. CDR3 bases: TGCGCCAGCAGCCGACAGGCCTCAACTAATGAAAAACTGTTTTTT. Amino acids: CASSRQASTNEKLFF.

The rearrangement uses TRBV6-1 and TRBJ1-2; D not certain. This CDR3 is 15 amino acids long. Looked up from germline, CDR1 is MNHNS and CDR2 is SASEGT. V was pared by 6 bases and J by 0 bases, with 14 bases between. CDR3 DNA sequence: TGTGCCAGCAGCCCGACATGGGCTACTAACTATGGCTACACCTTC. Translating it yields CASSPTWATNYGYTF.

The V gene is TRBV6-5, the J gene TRBJ2-3; D ambiguous. Trimming removed 4 bases at V and 6 bases at J, with 8 bases between. The CDR3 has 12 residues. Germline CDR1 is MNHEY and CDR2 is SVGAGI. The CDR3 DNA is TGTGCCAGCAGTTCCCCAACGGATACGCAGTATTTT. Residues: CASSSPTDTQYF.

The V call is TRBV5-6, the J call TRBJ1-1; D unclear. CDR1 SGHDT and CDR2 YYEEEE come from the germline V gene. CDR3 length equals 16 residues. V was pared by 0 bases and J by 1 base, with 13 bases between. DNA for the CDR3: TGTGCCAGCAGCTTGGGCGAAACAGACCCGAACACTGAAGCTTTCTTT. Protein product: CASSLGETDPNTEAFF.

J is TRBJ2-3 and V is TRBV5-5; TRBD2 matches 11 bases. The CDR3 runs 16 residues. The J segment lost 5 bases and the V segment lost 6 bases, leaving 11 bases of the junction unmatched. The V gene's germline CDR1 is SGHKS and CDR2 YYEKEE (reference sequence). As DNA, the CDR3 is TGTGCCAGCACGCCGGTAGCGGGAGGGCCAGAAGATACGCAGTATTTT. Its translation is CASTPVAGGPEDTQYF.

A note on this clone: The sample holds other DNA sequences that translate to the same CDR3. The chain recombines TRBV27 with TRBJ2-3; D unclear. Trimming removed 2 bases from V and 1 base from J, with 4 bases in between. There are 13 residues in the CDR3. Germline assignment: CDR1 MNHEY and CDR2 SMNVEV (reference sequence). In nucleotides, the CDR3 is TGTGCCAGCAGTTTAAAGGGCACAGATACGCAGTATTTT. It encodes CASSLKGTDTQYF.

V and J are TRBV5-1 and TRBJ2-7, with TRBD1 identical over 9 bases. CDR3 length: 14 residues. Unmatched junction bases numbered 4, after V lost 3 bases and J lost 3 bases. In germline, CDR1 is SGHRS, CDR2 YFSETQ. The CDR3 nucleotides are TGCGCCAGCAGCTCGGGACAGGGCTACTACGAGCAGTACTTC. Its translation: CASSSGQGYYEQYF. Combining the CDR3 with reference TRBV5-1 and TRBJ2-7 gives the whole variable domain KAGVTQTPRYLIKTRGQQVTLSCSPISGHRSVSWYQQTPGQGLQFLFEYFSETQRNKGNFPGRFSGRQFSNSRSEMNVSTLELGDSALYLCASSSGQGYYEQYFGPGTRLTVT.

The chain employs TRBV30 and TRBJ2-7; D call uncertain. Germline V gene lookup returns CDR1 GTSNPN and CDR2 SVGIG (reference sequence). The CDR3 consists of 11 residues. Deletions cut 0 bases from V and 10 bases from J, with 10 bases between. This CDR3 is CAWSVRGSQYF. The CDR3 nucleotides read TGTGCCTGGAGTGTACGTGGTAGCCAGTACTTC.

This clone was detected once. The V and J genes are TRBV5-4 and TRBJ2-1, with 10 bases identical to TRBD2. CDR3 size: 16 residues. CDR1 is SGHNT and CDR2 is YYREEE in the germline V gene (reference sequence). The ends lost 4 bases at V and 9 bases at J; junction bases unmatched: 13. CDR3 nucleotides: TGTGCCAGCAGCATGCCAAGCGGGAGGGCCATTTCTGAGCAGTTCTTC. Translating it yields CASSMPSGRAISEQFF.

The chain employs TRBV10-3 and TRBJ2-7, with 14 bases aligning to TRBD2. The V segment lost 3 bases and the J segment 7 bases; nucleotides outside the gene matches: 8. CDR3 length: 16 amino acids. Germline V gene lookup returns CDR1 ENHRY and CDR2 SYGVKD. The CDR3 nucleotides are TGTGCCATCAGTGACCTTAGGACTAGCGGGAGGAGGGAGCAGTACTTC. Translation: CAISDLRTSGRREQYF.

The CDR3 region has the DNA TGTGCCAGGCCAAAGGGAGGCTATGGCTACACCTTC. Its protein is CARPKGGYGYTF. The V and J genes are TRBV6-7 and TRBJ1-2; D call uncertain. TRBV6-7 carries the ORF label, with uncertain function. CDR3 length: 12 amino acids. The V gene lost 9 bases and the J gene lost 4 bases, with 12 bases spanning the gap.

The chain recombines TRBV7-8 with TRBJ2-7; TRBD1 agrees at 9 bases. Germline V gene data show CDR1 as SGHVS and CDR2 as FQNEAQ. The junction had 3 bases not matched to a gene; V was cut back by 0 bases and J by 3 bases. The CDR3 runs 15 residues. CDR3 DNA sequence: TGTGCCAGCAGCTTAGCACCGGGACAGGGCTACGAGCAGTACTTC. As protein: CASSLAPGQGYEQYF.

The CDR3 protein is CASVDRGNQPQHF. Written as DNA, the CDR3 is TGTGCCAGTGTAGACAGGGGCAATCAGCCCCAGCATTTT. The J gene is TRBJ1-5, the V gene TRBV19; 7 nucleotides line up with TRBD1. From germline, CDR1 is LNHDA and CDR2 SQIVND (reference sequence). The CDR3 is 13 residues long. J gave up 2 bases and V 8 bases, and 3 bases lay outside the gene matches.

A single count supports this clone. The V gene is TRBV2, the J gene TRBJ2-7, with 11 bases lining up with TRBD2. CDR1 is SNHLY and CDR2 is FYNNEI in the germline V gene. This CDR3 is built from 17 residues. The trim removed 6 bases at V and 2 bases at J, leaving 12 bases unmatched. CDR3 DNA: TGTGCCAGCAGGTATGACGCACTAGCGGGAGTCGCCTACGAGCAGTACTTC. Amino acids: CASRYDALAGVAYEQYF.

This clone was picked up one time. This sequence joins TRBV5-1 and TRBJ2-2; 11 bases fit TRBD1. The CDR3 length is 18 residues. Per germline, CDR1 SGHRS and CDR2 YFSETQ. Losses at the gene ends were 5 bases for V and 5 bases for J; bases not matched to a gene: 14. DNA of the CDR3: TGCGCCAGCAGAGCCGGGACAGGGGGAGTTAGCTTGACCGGGGAGCTGTTTTTT. Translation gives CASRAGTGGVSLTGELFF.

The chain joins TRBV5-3 to TRBJ2-5; no clear D gene. TRBV5-3 falls under the ORF class, with uncertain function. CDR3 length equals 11 residues. The V gene lost 2 bases and the J gene lost 1 base, with 0 bases spanning the gap. The CDR3 loop reads CARSFQETQYF. The CDR3 DNA follows: TGTGCCAGAAGCTTCCAAGAGACCCAGTACTTC.

The rearrangement links TRBV6-5 to TRBJ2-7; TRBD1 agrees at 8 bases. The CDR3 totals 12 residues. Looked up from germline, CDR1 is MNHEY and CDR2 is SVGAGI. After removal of 7 bases from V and 3 bases from J, the junction contained 2 bases not matched to a gene. CDR3 sequence reads: CASNGQGYEQYF. In DNA form, the CDR3 reads TGTGCCAGCAATGGACAGGGCTACGAGCAGTACTTC.

This clone was counted once. CDR3 amino acids: CASSKTLLFYEQYF. The CDR3 DNA sequence: TGTGCCAGCAGTAAAACCCTCTTATTCTACGAGCAGTACTTC. This chain joins TRBV2 and TRBJ2-7; D not certain. The CDR3 covers 14 residues. Germline loops: CDR1 SNHLY, CDR2 FYNNEI. Trimming cost V 5 bases and J 3 bases, with 14 bases left between them.

The rearrangement uses TRBV15 and TRBJ2-4, with TRBD2 matching 12 bases. Trimming removed 0 bases from V and 0 bases from J; junction bases left unmatched: 3. The CDR3 totals 18 residues. The germline CDR1 and CDR2 sequences are LNHNV and YYDKDF (reference sequence). The chain's CDR3 is CATSRDQGLAGAKNIQYF. DNA for the CDR3: TGTGCCACCAGCAGAGATCAGGGACTAGCGGGAGCCAAAAACATTCAGTACTTC.